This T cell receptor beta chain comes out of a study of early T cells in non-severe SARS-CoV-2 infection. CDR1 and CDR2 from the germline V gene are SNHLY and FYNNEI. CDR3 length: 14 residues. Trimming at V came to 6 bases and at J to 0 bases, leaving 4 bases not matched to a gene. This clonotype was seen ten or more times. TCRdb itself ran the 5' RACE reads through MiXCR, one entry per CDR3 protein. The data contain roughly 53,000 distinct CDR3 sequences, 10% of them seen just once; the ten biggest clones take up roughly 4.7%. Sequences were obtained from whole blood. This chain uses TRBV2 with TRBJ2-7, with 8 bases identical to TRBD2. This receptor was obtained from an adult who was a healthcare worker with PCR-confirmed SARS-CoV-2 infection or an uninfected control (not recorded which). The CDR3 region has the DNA TGTGCCAGCAGGCTACTAGCGGACTCCTACGAGCAGTACTTC. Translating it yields CASRLLADSYEQYF.